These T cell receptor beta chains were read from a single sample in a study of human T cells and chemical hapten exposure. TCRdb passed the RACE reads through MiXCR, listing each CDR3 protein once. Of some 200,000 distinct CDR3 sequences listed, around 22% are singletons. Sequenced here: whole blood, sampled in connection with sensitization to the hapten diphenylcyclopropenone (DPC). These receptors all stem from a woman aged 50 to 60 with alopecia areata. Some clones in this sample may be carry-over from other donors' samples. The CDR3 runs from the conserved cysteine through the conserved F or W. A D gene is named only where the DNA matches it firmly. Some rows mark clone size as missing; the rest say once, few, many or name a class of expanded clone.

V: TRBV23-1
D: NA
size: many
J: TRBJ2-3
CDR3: CASSQSWRSLSLDTQYF
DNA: TGCGCCAGCAGTCAATCGTGGCGGTCCCTAAGTTTAGATACGCAGTATTTT

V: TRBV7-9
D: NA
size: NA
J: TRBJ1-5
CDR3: CASSLDAQPQHF
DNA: TGTGCCAGCAGCTTAGATGCTCAGCCCCAGCATTTT

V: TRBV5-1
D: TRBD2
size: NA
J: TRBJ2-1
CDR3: CASSWKTSGGSYNEQFF
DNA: TGCGCCAGCAGCTGGAAGACTAGCGGGGGATCCTACAATGAGCAGTTCTTC

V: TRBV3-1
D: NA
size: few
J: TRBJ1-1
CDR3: CASSQRETITEAFF
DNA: TGTGCCAGCAGCCAAAGGGAAACGATCACTGAAGCTTTCTTT

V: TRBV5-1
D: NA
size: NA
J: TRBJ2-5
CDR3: CASSQGPLPGTQYF
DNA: TGCGCCAGCAGCCAGGGACCTCTCCCGGGGACCCAGTACTTC

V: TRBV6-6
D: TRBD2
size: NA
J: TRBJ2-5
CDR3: CASSPHSLAGQETQYF
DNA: TGTGCCAGCAGTCCCCACTCACTAGCGGGCCAAGAGACCCAGTACTTC

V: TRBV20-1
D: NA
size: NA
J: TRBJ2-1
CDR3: CSATRGPLAHEQFF
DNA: TGCAGTGCTACCAGGGGACCACTCGCCCATGAGCAGTTCTTC

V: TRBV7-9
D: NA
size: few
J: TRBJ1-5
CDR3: CASSLNVGSANQPQHF
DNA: TGTGCCAGCAGCTTAAATGTAGGGTCCGCTAATCAGCCCCAGCATTTT

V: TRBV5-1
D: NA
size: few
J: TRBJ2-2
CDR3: CASSLRQVDTGELFF
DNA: TGCGCCAGCAGCTTGAGACAGGTCGACACCGGGGAGCTGTTTTTT

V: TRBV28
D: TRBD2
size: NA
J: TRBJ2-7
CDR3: CASRPGGPYEQYF
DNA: TGTGCCAGCAGACCGGGAGGGCCCTACGAGCAGTACTTC

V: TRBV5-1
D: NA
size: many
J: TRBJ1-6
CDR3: CASSLEGGWTSPLHF
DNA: TGCGCCAGCAGCTTGGAAGGGGGGTGGACTTCACCCCTCCACTTT

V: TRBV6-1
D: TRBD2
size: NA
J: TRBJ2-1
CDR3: CAISGRAVYNEQFF
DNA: TGTGCCATAAGCGGGAGGGCCGTCTACAATGAGCAGTTCTTC

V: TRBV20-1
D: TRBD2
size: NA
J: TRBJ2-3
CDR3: CSARDKASGRTDTQYF
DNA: TGCAGTGCTAGAGATAAGGCTAGCGGACGCACAGATACGCAGTATTTT

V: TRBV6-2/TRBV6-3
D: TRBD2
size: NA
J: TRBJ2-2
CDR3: CASSYSLAGGPDGELFF
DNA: TGTGCCAGCAGTTACTCGCTAGCGGGAGGGCCAGACGGGGAGCTGTTTTTT

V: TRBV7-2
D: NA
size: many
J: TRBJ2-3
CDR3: CASSLPISPDTQYF
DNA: TGTGCCAGCAGCCTACCCATAAGTCCCGATACGCAGTATTTT

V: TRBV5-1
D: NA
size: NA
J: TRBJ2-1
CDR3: CASRLTGSGREQFF
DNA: TGCGCCAGCAGACTCACAGGGTCCGGTCGTGAGCAGTTCTTC

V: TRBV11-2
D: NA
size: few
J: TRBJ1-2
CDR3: CASSLGGWGPDYGYTF
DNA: TGTGCCAGCAGCTTAGGTGGTTGGGGGCCCGATTATGGCTACACCTTC

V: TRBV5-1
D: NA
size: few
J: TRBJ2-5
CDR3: CASQELAGETQYF
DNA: TGCGCCAGCCAGGAGCTGGCGGGAGAGACCCAGTACTTC

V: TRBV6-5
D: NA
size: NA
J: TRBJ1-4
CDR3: CASSYSKINEKLFF
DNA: TGTGCCAGCAGTTACAGTAAGATTAATGAAAAACTGTTTTTT

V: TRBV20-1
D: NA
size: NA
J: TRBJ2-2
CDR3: CSARAGRGTGELFF
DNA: TGCAGTGCTAGAGCTGGAAGGGGAACCGGGGAGCTGTTTTTT

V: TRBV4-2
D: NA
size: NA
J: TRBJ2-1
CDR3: CASSQFRDTYNEQFF
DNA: TGTGCCAGCAGCCAGTTCCGGGACACATACAATGAGCAGTTCTTC

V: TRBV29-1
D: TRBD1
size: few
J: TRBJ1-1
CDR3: CSAGDRMNTEAFF
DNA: TGCAGCGCTGGGGACAGGATGAACACTGAAGCTTTCTTT

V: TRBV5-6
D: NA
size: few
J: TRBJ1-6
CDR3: CASSLQRGSSYNSPLHF
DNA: TGTGCCAGCAGCCTACAGAGAGGGAGCTCCTATAATTCACCCCTCCACTTT

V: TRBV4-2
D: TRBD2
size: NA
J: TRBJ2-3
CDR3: CASSQVGTSGRTDTQYF
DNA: TGTGCCAGCAGCCAAGTCGGGACTAGCGGAAGGACAGATACGCAGTATTTT

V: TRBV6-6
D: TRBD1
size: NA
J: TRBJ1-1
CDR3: CASSPTGGWTEAFF
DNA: TGTGCCAGCAGTCCGACAGGGGGTTGGACTGAAGCTTTCTTT

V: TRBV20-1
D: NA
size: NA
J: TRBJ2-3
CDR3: CSARDMRVADTQYF
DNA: TGCAGTGCTAGAGATATGAGGGTGGCAGATACGCAGTATTTT

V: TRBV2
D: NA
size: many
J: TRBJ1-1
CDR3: CASSVYRVSAFF
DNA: TGTGCCAGCAGTGTATACAGGGTTAGCGCTTTCTTT

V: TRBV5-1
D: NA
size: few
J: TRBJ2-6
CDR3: CASSEDNSGANVLTF
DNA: TGCGCCAGCAGCGAGGACAACTCTGGGGCCAACGTCCTGACTTTC

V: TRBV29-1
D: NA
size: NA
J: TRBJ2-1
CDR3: CSVDGGSKVQFF
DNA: TGCAGCGTTGACGGCGGATCGAAGGTCCAGTTCTTC

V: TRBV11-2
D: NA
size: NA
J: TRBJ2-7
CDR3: CASSSGWESYEQYF
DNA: TGTGCCAGCAGCTCCGGATGGGAGTCCTACGAGCAGTACTTC

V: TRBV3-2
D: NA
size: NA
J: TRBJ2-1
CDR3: CASSYWRGANEQFF
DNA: TGTGCCAGCAGCTACTGGAGGGGGGCGAATGAGCAGTTCTTC

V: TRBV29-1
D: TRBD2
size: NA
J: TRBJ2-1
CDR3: CSVAVSGRARNEQFF
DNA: TGCAGCGTTGCAGTTAGCGGGAGGGCCAGGAATGAGCAGTTCTTC

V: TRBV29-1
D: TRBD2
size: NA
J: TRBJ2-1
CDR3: CSAEPTSGDQFF
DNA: TGCAGCGCAGAACCAACTAGCGGGGATCAGTTCTTC

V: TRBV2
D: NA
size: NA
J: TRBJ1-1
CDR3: CASRLGNTEAFF
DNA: TGTGCCAGCAGGCTCGGTAATACTGAAGCTTTCTTT

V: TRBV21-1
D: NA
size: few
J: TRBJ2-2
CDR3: CASSETKIPSGSGDTGELFF
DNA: TGTGCCAGCAGCGAAACTAAAATCCCTAGCGGGAGTGGTGACACCGGGGAGCTGTTTTTT

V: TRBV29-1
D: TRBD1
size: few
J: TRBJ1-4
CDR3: CSGQATNEKLFF
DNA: TGCAGTGGACAGGCAACTAATGAAAAACTGTTTTTT

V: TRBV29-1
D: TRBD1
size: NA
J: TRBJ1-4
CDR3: CSVTRTGNEKLFF
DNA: TGCAGCGTTACAAGGACAGGCAATGAAAAACTGTTTTTT

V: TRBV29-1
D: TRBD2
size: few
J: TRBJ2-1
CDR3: CSVEERRATSHEQFF
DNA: TGCAGCGTTGAAGAAAGACGGGCGACTAGCCATGAGCAGTTCTTC

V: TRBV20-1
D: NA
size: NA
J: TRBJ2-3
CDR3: CSATGGPLSTDTQYF
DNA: TGCAGTGCTACCGGGGGACCCCTGAGCACAGATACGCAGTATTTT

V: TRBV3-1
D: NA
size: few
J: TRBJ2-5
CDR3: CASSQEPAGETQYF
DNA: TGTGCCAGCAGCCAAGAACCTGCCGGGGAGACCCAGTACTTC

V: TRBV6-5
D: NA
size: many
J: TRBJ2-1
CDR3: CASSYSKYGDEQFF
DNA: TGTGCCAGCAGTTACTCGAAGTATGGGGATGAGCAGTTCTTC

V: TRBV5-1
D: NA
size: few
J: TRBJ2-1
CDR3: CASSLDYYNEQFF
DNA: TGCGCCAGCAGCTTGGACTACTACAATGAGCAGTTCTTC

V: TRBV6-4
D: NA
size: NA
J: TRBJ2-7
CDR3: CASSARWVNYEQYF
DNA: TGTGCCAGCAGTGCTCGATGGGTTAACTACGAGCAGTACTTC

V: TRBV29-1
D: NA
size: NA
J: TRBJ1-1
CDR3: CSVDWTTEAFF
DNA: TGCAGCGTTGATTGGACCACTGAAGCTTTCTTT

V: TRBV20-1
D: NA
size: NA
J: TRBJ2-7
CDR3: CSARDEGGYEQYF
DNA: TGCAGTGCTAGAGATGAGGGAGGTTACGAGCAGTACTTC

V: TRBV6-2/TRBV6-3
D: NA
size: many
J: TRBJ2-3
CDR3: CASSFQSDTQYF
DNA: TGTGCCAGCAGTTTCCAGTCAGATACGCAGTATTTT

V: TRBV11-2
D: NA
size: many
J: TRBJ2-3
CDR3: CASSLDTVTDTQYF
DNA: TGTGCCAGCAGCTTAGATACAGTAACAGATACGCAGTATTTT

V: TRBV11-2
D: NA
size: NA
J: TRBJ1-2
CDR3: CASSLERYSHYGYTF
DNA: TGTGCCAGCAGCTTAGAGAGGTACAGTCACTATGGCTACACCTTC

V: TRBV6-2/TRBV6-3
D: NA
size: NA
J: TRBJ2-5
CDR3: CASRSGLLGYQETQYF
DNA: TGTGCCAGCAGAAGCGGACTCCTGGGGTACCAAGAGACCCAGTACTTC

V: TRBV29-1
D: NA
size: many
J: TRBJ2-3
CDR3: CSVAEAGTDTQYF
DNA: TGCAGCGTTGCTGAGGCCGGCACAGATACGCAGTATTTT

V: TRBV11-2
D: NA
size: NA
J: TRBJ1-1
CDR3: CASSLRRGPSGGNTEAFF
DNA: TGTGCCAGCAGCTTACGAAGGGGTCCTTCGGGGGGAAACACTGAAGCTTTCTTT

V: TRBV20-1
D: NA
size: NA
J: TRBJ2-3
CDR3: CSPRKGGGSDTQYF
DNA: TGCAGTCCCAGAAAGGGAGGGGGGTCAGATACGCAGTATTTT

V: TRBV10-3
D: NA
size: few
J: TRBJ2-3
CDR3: CAITGGVTDTQYF
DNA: TGTGCCATCACGGGGGGCGTAACAGATACGCAGTATTTT